This is a list of T cell receptor beta chains from one sample in a study of control samples from healthy donors and cancer patients. Some clones are missing from TCRdb's copy, which holds only in-frame ones; the method was immunoSEQ multiplex PCR. The sample includes 70,000 to 80,000 clones, roughly 84% seen only once; the top ten take 4%. The specimen sequenced was blood. The source of these receptors is a woman aged 45-65 years in good health. Each CDR3 is given with its conserved first and last residue. Each record gives: D gene, V gene, J gene, clone size, CDR3 DNA, CDR3 protein. A D gene is named only where the DNA matches it firmly. Where a row states a size, it is once, few, many or the class of an expanded clone; other rows omit it.

d_call: -; v_call: TRBV15; j_call: TRBJ1-3; clone_size: few; cdr3_nt: TGTGCCACCAGTAGAGAAATTCGGACAGTACTGTTCTCTGGAAACACCATATATTTT; cdr3_aa: CATSREIRTVLFSGNTIYF
d_call: TRBD1; v_call: TRBV6-5; j_call: TRBJ1-1; clone_size: -; cdr3_nt: TGTGCCAGCAGGCGGACAGGGAACACTGAAGCTTTCTTT; cdr3_aa: CASRRTGNTEAFF
d_call: -; v_call: TRBV6-5; j_call: TRBJ2-7; clone_size: -; cdr3_nt: TGTGCCAGCAGTACGAGCAGGCCCCCCTACGACGAGCAGTACTTC; cdr3_aa: CASSTSRPPYDEQYF
d_call: -; v_call: TRBV7-9; j_call: TRBJ1-5; clone_size: -; cdr3_nt: TGTGCCAGCAGCTTAGAGACGGCAGTCGATCAGCCCCAGCATTTT; cdr3_aa: CASSLETAVDQPQHF
d_call: -; v_call: TRBV28; j_call: TRBJ1-4; clone_size: -; cdr3_nt: TGTGCCAGCAGCCGCCCCGGGACCAATGAAAAACTGTTTTTT; cdr3_aa: CASSRPGTNEKLFF
d_call: -; v_call: TRBV5-1; j_call: TRBJ1-6; clone_size: -; cdr3_nt: TGCGCCAGCAGCTTCGCGACACCGTATAATTCACCCCTCCACTTT; cdr3_aa: CASSFATPYNSPLHF
d_call: -; v_call: TRBV3-1/TRBV3-2; j_call: TRBJ2-7; clone_size: once; cdr3_nt: TGTGCCAGCAGCCCCAATCCCCTCGGGACCAACGAGCAGTACTTC; cdr3_aa: CASSPNPLGTNEQYF
d_call: -; v_call: TRBV11-2; j_call: TRBJ2-7; clone_size: -; cdr3_nt: TGTGCCAGCAGCTCACGGGCAGACTACGAGCAGTACTTC; cdr3_aa: CASSSRADYEQYF
d_call: TRBD2; v_call: TRBV28; j_call: TRBJ2-7; clone_size: -; cdr3_nt: TGTGCCAGCAGTTTTATCGGGACTAGCGGTTACGAGCAGTACTTC; cdr3_aa: CASSFIGTSGYEQYF
d_call: -; v_call: TRBV11-3; j_call: TRBJ2-1; clone_size: few; cdr3_nt: TGTGCCAGCAGCTTAGATGGGACTTCGTACAATGAGCAGTTCTTC; cdr3_aa: CASSLDGTSYNEQFF
d_call: -; v_call: TRBV27; j_call: TRBJ1-1; clone_size: -; cdr3_nt: TGTGCCAGCAGCCACGGGGCGACGCGCGGCACTGAAGCTTTCTTT; cdr3_aa: CASSHGATRGTEAFF
d_call: -; v_call: TRBV6-5; j_call: TRBJ1-2; clone_size: -; cdr3_nt: TGTGCCAGCAGTTTCGGGAAGAACTATGGCTACACCTTC; cdr3_aa: CASSFGKNYGYTF
d_call: TRBD1; v_call: TRBV4-2; j_call: TRBJ1-4; clone_size: -; cdr3_nt: TGTGCCAGCAGCCAAGATATAGTCGGGACAGGGAATGAAAAACTGTTTTTT; cdr3_aa: CASSQDIVGTGNEKLFF
d_call: -; v_call: TRBV12-5; j_call: TRBJ2-1; clone_size: -; cdr3_nt: TGTGCTAGTGCGAAGGAGTTGGGTGAGCAGTTCTTC; cdr3_aa: CASAKELGEQFF
d_call: -; v_call: TRBV2; j_call: TRBJ1-1; clone_size: -; cdr3_nt: TGTGCCAAGGACAGTAACACTGAAGCTTTCTTT; cdr3_aa: CAKDSNTEAFF
d_call: -; v_call: TRBV2; j_call: TRBJ2-1; clone_size: -; cdr3_nt: TGTGCCAGCAGTGACAGGTTGGATGGGAATGAGCAGTTCTTC; cdr3_aa: CASSDRLDGNEQFF
d_call: TRBD2; v_call: TRBV2; j_call: TRBJ2-7; clone_size: -; cdr3_nt: TGTGCCAGCAGTGTGGGGCCAGCGGGAGTAACCGAGCAGTACTTC; cdr3_aa: CASSVGPAGVTEQYF
d_call: -; v_call: TRBV27; j_call: TRBJ2-1; clone_size: few; cdr3_nt: TGTGCCAGCAGTTTATGGGGGGGCGCCCACAATGAGCAGTTCTTC; cdr3_aa: CASSLWGGAHNEQFF
d_call: TRBD2; v_call: TRBV7-9; j_call: TRBJ2-7; clone_size: -; cdr3_nt: TGTGCCAGCAGCCCAGGGGGACTAGCGGAAACCTACGAGCAGTACTTC; cdr3_aa: CASSPGGLAETYEQYF
d_call: -; v_call: TRBV7-3; j_call: TRBJ1-6; clone_size: -; cdr3_nt: TGTGCCAGCAGCGGGTCCTATAATTCACCCCTCCACTTT; cdr3_aa: CASSGSYNSPLHF
d_call: -; v_call: TRBV11-2; j_call: TRBJ2-1; clone_size: -; cdr3_nt: TGTGCCAGCAGGGGGGTACGGAGGGGACCCGGGAATGAGCAGTTCTTC; cdr3_aa: CASRGVRRGPGNEQFF
d_call: -; v_call: TRBV15; j_call: TRBJ1-6; clone_size: -; cdr3_nt: TGTGCCACCAGTTTCGACCTCAATTCACCCCTCCACTTT; cdr3_aa: CATSFDLNSPLHF
d_call: -; v_call: TRBV16; j_call: TRBJ1-2; clone_size: -; cdr3_nt: TGTGCCAGCAGCGGAATCGCGGGTGGCTACACCTTC; cdr3_aa: CASSGIAGGYTF
d_call: -; v_call: TRBV24-1; j_call: TRBJ1-3; clone_size: -; cdr3_nt: TGTGCCACCAGTGCCGGGCCAGCTCAGTTTTCTGGTGTCGGGGGAAACACCATATATTTT; cdr3_aa: CATSAGPAQFSGVGGNTIYF
d_call: -; v_call: TRBV6-6; j_call: TRBJ1-5; clone_size: few; cdr3_nt: TGTGCCAGCAGTTCCCGGGGTCAGCCCCAGCATTTT; cdr3_aa: CASSSRGQPQHF
d_call: -; v_call: TRBV7-2; j_call: TRBJ1-3; clone_size: -; cdr3_nt: TGTGCCAGCAGCTTCGGGGGTGGGGGAAACACCATATATTTT; cdr3_aa: CASSFGGGGNTIYF
d_call: -; v_call: TRBV7-3; j_call: TRBJ2-2; clone_size: -; cdr3_nt: TGTGCCAGCAGCTTTAAAGGGGGGCGTGAGCTGTTTTTT; cdr3_aa: CASSFKGGRELFF
d_call: -; v_call: TRBV6-6; j_call: TRBJ1-2; clone_size: -; cdr3_nt: TGTGCCAGCAGTCCCTCCAGTTACTATGGCTACACCTTC; cdr3_aa: CASSPSSYYGYTF
d_call: -; v_call: TRBV28; j_call: TRBJ1-1; clone_size: -; cdr3_nt: TGTGCCAGCAGTTTGTCGGGACAACAAGCTTTCTTT; cdr3_aa: CASSLSGQQAFF